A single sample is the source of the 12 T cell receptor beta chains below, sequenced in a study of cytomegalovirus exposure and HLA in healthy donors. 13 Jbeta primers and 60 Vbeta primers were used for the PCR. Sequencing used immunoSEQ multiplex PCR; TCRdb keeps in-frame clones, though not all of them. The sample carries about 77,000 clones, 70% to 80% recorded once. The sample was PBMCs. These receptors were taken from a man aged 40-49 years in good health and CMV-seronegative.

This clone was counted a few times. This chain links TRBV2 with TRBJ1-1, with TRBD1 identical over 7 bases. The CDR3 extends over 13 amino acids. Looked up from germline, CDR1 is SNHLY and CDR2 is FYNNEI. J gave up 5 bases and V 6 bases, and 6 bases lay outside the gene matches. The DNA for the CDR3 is TGTGCCAGCAGGGCCGAACAGGGGACTGAAGCTTTCTTT. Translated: CASRAEQGTEAFF.

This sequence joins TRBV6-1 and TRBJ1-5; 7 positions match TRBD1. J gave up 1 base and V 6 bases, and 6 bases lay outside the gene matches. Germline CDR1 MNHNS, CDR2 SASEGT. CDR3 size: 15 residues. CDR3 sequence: CASRETGSSNQPQHF. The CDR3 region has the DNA TGTGCCAGCAGAGAGACAGGGTCGAGCAATCAGCCCCAGCATTTT.

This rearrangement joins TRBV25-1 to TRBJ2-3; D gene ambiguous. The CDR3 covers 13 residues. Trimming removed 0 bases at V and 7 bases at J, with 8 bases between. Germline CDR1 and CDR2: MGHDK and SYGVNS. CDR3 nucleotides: TGTGCCAGCAGTGAATACGTCGGTAATACGCAGTATTTT. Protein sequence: CASSEYVGNTQYF.

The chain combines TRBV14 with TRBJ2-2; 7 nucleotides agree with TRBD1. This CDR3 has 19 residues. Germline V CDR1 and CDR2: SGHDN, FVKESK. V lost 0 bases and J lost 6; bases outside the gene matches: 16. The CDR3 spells CASSQDLYILRGLAGELFF. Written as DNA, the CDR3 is TGTGCCAGCAGCCAAGATTTATACATTTTAAGGGGGCTTGCCGGGGAGCTGTTTTTT.

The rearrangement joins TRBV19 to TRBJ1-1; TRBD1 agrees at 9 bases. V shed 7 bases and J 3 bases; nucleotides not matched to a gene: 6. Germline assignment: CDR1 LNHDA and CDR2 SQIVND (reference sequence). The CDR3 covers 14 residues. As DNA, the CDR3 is TGTGCCAGTACTTCCGGGACAGGGTACACTGAAGCTTTCTTT. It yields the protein CASTSGTGYTEAFF.

CDR3 region: CATSRDREAEAFF. CDR3 nucleotide sequence: TGTGCCACCAGCAGAGATAGGGAGGCTGAAGCTTTCTTT. V usage is TRBV15 and J usage is TRBJ1-1; unclear D gene. The CDR3 sequence is 13 residues long. Trimming stripped 0 bases from V and 6 bases from J, with 8 bases between. Germline-derived CDR1 and CDR2 are LNHNV and YYDKDF (reference sequence).

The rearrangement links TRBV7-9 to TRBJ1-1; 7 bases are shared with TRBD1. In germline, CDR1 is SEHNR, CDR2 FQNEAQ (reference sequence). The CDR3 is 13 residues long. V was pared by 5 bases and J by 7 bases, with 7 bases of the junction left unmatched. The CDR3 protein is CASSTEGGGEAFF. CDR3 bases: TGTGCCAGCAGCACGGAAGGGGGCGGTGAAGCTTTCTTT. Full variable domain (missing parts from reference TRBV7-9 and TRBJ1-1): DTGVSQNPRHKITKRGQNVTFRCDPISEHNRLYWYRQTLGQGPEFLTYFQNEAQLEKSRLLSDRFSAERPKGSFSTLEIQRTEQGDSAMYLCASSTEGGGEAFFGQGTRLTVV.

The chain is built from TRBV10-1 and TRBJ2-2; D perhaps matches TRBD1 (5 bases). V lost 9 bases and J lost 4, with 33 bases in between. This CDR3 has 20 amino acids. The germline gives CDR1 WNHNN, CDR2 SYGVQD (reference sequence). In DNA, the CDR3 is TGCGCCAGTGCATCCATGGTCCACAAAACAGGATTCGATTCCACCGGGGAGCTGTTTTTT. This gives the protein CASASMVHKTGFDSTGELFF.

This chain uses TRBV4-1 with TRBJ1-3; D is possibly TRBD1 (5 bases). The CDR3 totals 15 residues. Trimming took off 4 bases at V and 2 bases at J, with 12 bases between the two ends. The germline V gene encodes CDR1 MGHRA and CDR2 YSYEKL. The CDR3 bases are TGCGCCAGCAGCCGCTCCCGGGGGGCTGGAAACACCATATATTTT. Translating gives CASSRSRGAGNTIYF.

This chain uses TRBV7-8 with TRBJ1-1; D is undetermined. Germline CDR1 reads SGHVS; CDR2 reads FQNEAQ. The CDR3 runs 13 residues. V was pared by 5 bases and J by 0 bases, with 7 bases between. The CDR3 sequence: CASSILVNTEAFF. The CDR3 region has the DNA TGTGCCAGCAGCATACTAGTGAACACTGAAGCTTTCTTT.

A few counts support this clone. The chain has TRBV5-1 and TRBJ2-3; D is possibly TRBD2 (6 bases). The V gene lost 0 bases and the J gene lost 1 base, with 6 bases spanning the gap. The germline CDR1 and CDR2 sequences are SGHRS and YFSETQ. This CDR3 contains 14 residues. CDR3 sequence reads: CASSLAGGTDTQYF. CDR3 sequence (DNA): TGCGCCAGCAGCTTGGCGGGGGGCACAGATACGCAGTATTTT.

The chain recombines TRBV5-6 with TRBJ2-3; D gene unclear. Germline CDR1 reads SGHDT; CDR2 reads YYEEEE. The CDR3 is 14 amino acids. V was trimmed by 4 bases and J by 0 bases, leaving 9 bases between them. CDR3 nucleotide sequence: TGTGCCAGCAGCACCCAGGCTAGCACAGATACGCAGTATTTT. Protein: CASSTQASTDTQYF.